This T cell receptor beta chain was retrieved from a study of blood T cells in healthy people across ages. This clonotype was picked up a small number of times. It was with a sample-barcoded 5' primer and a J-beta primer mix that a second PCR of about 6 to 11 cycles was run. TCRdb fed the 5' RACE reads into MiXCR, producing one record per CDR3 protein. There are roughly 800,000 distinct CDR3 sequences in the sample; 25% occur only once, and more than 3% lies in the top ten. Germline loops: CDR1 LGHNA, CDR2 YSLEER. This CDR3 has 16 amino acids. V was pared by 0 bases and J by 5 bases, with 4 bases of the junction left unmatched. This same sample was also part of a study on T cells of mothers and their children. Turning to that study: Slightly higher overlap, not significant, was seen in related mother-child pairs than in unrelated pairs.

The sequence was collected from a boy between 5 and 17 years old in good health. The rearrangement joins TRBV4-3 to TRBJ2-3; TRBD2 aligns across 11 bases. The sequenced sample consisted of blood. The CDR3 nucleotides read TGCGCCAGCAGCCAAGATAGCGGGAGGGCCGGAGATACGCAGTATTTT. Translation: CASSQDSGRAGDTQYF.